Below are 26 T cell receptor beta chains sequenced from a single sample in a study of shared clonotypes between healthy human individuals. Libraries were prepared by immunoSEQ multiplex PCR; TCRdb keeps only in-frame clonotypes and omits some of them. The sample has 2 million to 2.5 million clones; around 95% are singletons. Material for sequencing was naive CD4+ T cells sorted from blood. Described subset: CD45RA+ positively selected. Source of these receptors: a man in his late teens or twenties in good health.

This chain's CDR3 is CASSLNRVDEQYF. In DNA, the CDR3 is TGTGCCAGCAGCTTAAACAGGGTCGACGAGCAGTACTTC. The chain carries TRBV11-3 and TRBJ2-7, with TRBD1 as a possible D gene (6 bases). This CDR3 contains 13 residues. Trimming pared 2 bases from V and 5 bases from J, leaving 10 bases between. Germline loops: CDR1 SGHNT, CDR2 YENEEA.

The V and J genes are TRBV5-4 and TRBJ2-1; no firm D call. Germline V gene data show CDR1 as SGHNT and CDR2 as YYREEE (reference sequence). The CDR3 runs 16 residues. Trimming pared 0 bases from V and 4 bases from J, leaving 14 bases between. CDR3 sequence reads: CASSLGSPVLYNEQFF. CDR3 in DNA: TGTGCCAGCAGCTTGGGGTCGCCCGTACTTTACAATGAGCAGTTCTTC.

This clone has just a few counts. V and J are TRBV14 and TRBJ2-7; tentatively, D is TRBD2 (5 bases). Germline values: CDR1 SGHDN, CDR2 FVKESK. The CDR3 loop spans 12 amino acids. V lost 0 bases to trimming and J lost 9 bases, with 9 bases between them. Here the CDR3 reads CASSQDWTLQYF. The CDR3 DNA sequence: TGTGCCAGCAGCCAAGATTGGACTCTGCAGTACTTC.

The chain is built from TRBV20-1 and TRBJ2-5; D uncertain. Germline CDR1 reads DFQATT; CDR2 reads SNEGSKA (reference sequence). This CDR3 has 11 amino acids. Deletions cut 5 bases from V and 5 bases from J, with 9 bases between. CDR3 DNA: TGCAGTGCTCCCGGGCATGAGACCCAGTACTTC. This encodes CSAPGHETQYF.

The count of this clone is one. This chain's CDR3 is CASSLAVAGGIYEQYF. The CDR3 nucleotides are TGTGCCAGCAGCTTAGCTGTAGCGGGAGGGATCTACGAGCAGTACTTC. The rearrangement links TRBV7-2 to TRBJ2-7; the match to TRBD2 covers 11 bases. The CDR3 totals 16 residues. The junction had 4 bases not matched to a gene; V was cut back by 0 bases and J by 3 bases. Germline CDR1 reads SGHTA; CDR2 reads FQGNSA.

V and J are TRBV18 and TRBJ1-3; 7 bases line up with TRBD1. Germline CDR1 KGHSH, CDR2 LQKENI. The CDR3 runs to 16 residues. V was clipped by 2 bases and J by 2 bases; unmatched bases: 6. CDR3 DNA: TGTGCCAGCTCACCAGTTCCAGGGGGAACTGGAAACACCATATATTTT. Amino acids: CASSPVPGGTGNTIYF.

The chain combines TRBV29-1 with TRBJ2-5; tentative D call: TRBD1 (5 bases). Trimming took off 5 bases at V and 3 bases at J, with 19 bases between the two ends. Looked up from germline, CDR1 is SQVTM and CDR2 is ANQGSEA. The length of the CDR3 is 15 residues. The CDR3 coding sequence is TGCAGCGTTTCCAGGGTAGACAATCAAAAAGAGACCCAGTACTTC. It is translated as CSVSRVDNQKETQYF.

The rearrangement uses TRBV28 and TRBJ1-1; D perhaps matches TRBD1 (5 bases). The V gene's germline CDR1 is MDHEN and CDR2 SYDVKM. This CDR3 contains 14 residues. V gave up 3 bases and J gave up 4 bases, with 12 bases separating them. The CDR3 protein is CASSFGGVSTEAFF. Here the CDR3 DNA reads TGTGCCAGCAGTTTTGGGGGTGTAAGCACTGAAGCTTTCTTT.

V is TRBV15 and J is TRBJ1-3, with D tentatively TRBD1 (5 bases). Germline values: CDR1 LNHNV, CDR2 YYDKDF (reference sequence). Trimming pared 5 bases from V and 2 bases from J, leaving 10 bases between. There are 14 residues in the CDR3. CDR3 DNA sequence: TGTGCCACCAGCCAAAGACAGCCTGGAAACACCATATATTTT. This translates into CATSQRQPGNTIYF.

Only one count was recorded for this clone. This chain joins TRBV2 and TRBJ2-5; TRBD2 might be the D (6 bases). Germline V CDR1 and CDR2: SNHLY, FYNNEI. CDR3 length equals 15 residues. The V gene lost 2 bases and the J gene lost 2 bases, with 12 bases spanning the gap. In nucleotides, the CDR3 is TGTGCCAGCAGTGAATGGGGGGTCCCGCAAGAGACCCAGTACTTC. Its protein product is CASSEWGVPQETQYF. The entire variable domain, with the rest obtained from reference TRBV2 and TRBJ2-5, is as follows: EPEVTQTPSHQVTQMGQEVILRCVPISNHLYFYWYRQILGQKVEFLVSFYNNEISEKSEIFDDQFSVERPDGSNFTLKIRSTKLEDSAMYFCASSEWGVPQETQYFGPGTRLLVL.

V usage is TRBV27 and J usage is TRBJ1-4; 7 bases line up with TRBD1. CDR3 size: 15 residues. Germline CDR1 is MNHEY and CDR2 is SMNVEV (reference sequence). Losses at the gene ends were 6 bases for V and 8 bases for J; bases not matched to a gene: 12. CDR3 amino acids: CASSVTGTVREKLFF. CDR3 in DNA: TGTGCCAGCAGCGTGACAGGGACCGTAAGGGAAAAACTGTTTTTT.

This rearrangement joins TRBV29-1 to TRBJ2-5; D is undetermined. Between the trimmed V and J ends, which lost 1 base and 5 bases, there was a span of 8 bases. The CDR3 is 12 residues long. CDR1 SQVTM and CDR2 ANQGSEA come from the germline V gene. As DNA, the CDR3 is TGCAGCGTTGAAGGGCAGTGGGAGACCCAGTACTTC. It specifies CSVEGQWETQYF.

The V and J genes are TRBV6-6 and TRBJ1-5; D perhaps matches TRBD1 (6 bases). V was pared by 4 bases and J by 2 bases, with 12 bases between. This CDR3 is 15 amino acids long. In germline, CDR1 is MNHNY, CDR2 SVGAGI (reference sequence). This CDR3 is CASSSRGAGNQPQHF. CDR3 DNA sequence: TGTGCCAGCAGTTCTCGGGGGGCCGGCAATCAGCCCCAGCATTTT.

This chain joins TRBV18 and TRBJ1-1, with D unclear. V lost 5 bases to trimming and J lost 10 bases, with 11 bases between them. The CDR3 has 11 amino acids. Germline-derived CDR1 and CDR2 are KGHSH and LQKENI. CDR3 sequence reads: CASSAREGAFF. The CDR3 coding sequence is TGTGCCAGCTCAGCTCGAGAGGGAGCTTTCTTT.

The chain couples TRBV5-1 to TRBJ2-1, with D maybe TRBD2 (5 bases). The V end lost 7 bases, the J end lost 6 bases, and 14 bases lay between the germline ends. The CDR3 spans 13 residues. Germline V gene lookup returns CDR1 SGHRS and CDR2 YFSETQ. As DNA, the CDR3 is TGCGCCAGCGGGCCGACAAGCGGCAATGAGCAGTTCTTC. As protein: CASGPTSGNEQFF.

V usage is TRBV29-1 and J usage is TRBJ1-1; no firm D call. The CDR3 sequence is 12 residues long. CDR1 is SQVTM and CDR2 is ANQGSEA in the germline V gene. V was shortened by 7 bases and J by 1 base, with 10 bases between the two germline ends. CDR3: CSAEGRNTEAFF. CDR3 coding DNA: TGCAGCGCCGAAGGGAGGAACACTGAAGCTTTCTTT.

The chain is built from TRBV5-1 and TRBJ2-5, with 9 positions matching TRBD1. The ends lost 0 bases at V and 0 bases at J; junction bases unmatched: 3. The germline V gene encodes CDR1 SGHRS and CDR2 YFSETQ. This CDR3 comprises 16 residues. The CDR3 coding sequence is TGCGCCAGCAGCTTGGCTGGACAGGGGTACCAAGAGACCCAGTACTTC. As protein: CASSLAGQGYQETQYF.

The CDR3 loop reads CASSPDRVNGELFF. In nucleotides, the CDR3 is TGCGCCAGCAGCCCCGACAGGGTAAACGGGGAGCTGTTTTTT. The chain carries TRBV10-1 and TRBJ2-2; 7 bases match TRBD1. The CDR3 consists of 14 residues. Germline V lookup: CDR1 WNHNN, CDR2 SYGVQD (reference sequence). Trimming took 6 bases from V and 7 from J; bases not matched to a gene: 8.

The CDR3 region has the DNA TGTGCCAGCAGTTGGGACAATGGCTACACCTTC. The encoded protein is CASSWDNGYTF. The genes are TRBV6-6 and TRBJ1-2, with a possible D match to TRBD1 (6 bases). This CDR3 is built from 11 residues. Germline V gene lookup returns CDR1 MNHNY and CDR2 SVGAGI (reference sequence). The V gene lost 4 bases and the J gene lost 6 bases, with 6 bases spanning the gap.

On this clone: The same CDR3 also results from other DNA sequences found in this sample. The chain employs TRBV29-1 and TRBJ2-3; the D gene is possibly TRBD1 (6 bases). The germline CDR1 and CDR2 sequences are SQVTM and ANQGSEA. V lost 3 bases and J lost 0, with 7 bases in between. The CDR3 runs 13 residues. In DNA form, the CDR3 reads TGCAGCGTTGACAGGGGAAGCACAGATACGCAGTATTTT. This translates into CSVDRGSTDTQYF.

The table lists this clone with a count of one. The V and J genes are TRBV25-1 and TRBJ2-1, with 9 bases identical to TRBD2. V gave up 4 bases and J gave up 10 bases; unmatched junction bases: 8. The CDR3 contains 14 residues. Germline-derived CDR1 and CDR2 are MGHDK and SYGVNS. The CDR3 coding sequence is TGTGCCAGCAGTGTTAGCGGGAGTTGGGACGAGCAGTTCTTC. Encoded protein: CASSVSGSWDEQFF. The entire variable domain, with the rest obtained from reference TRBV25-1 and TRBJ2-1, is as follows: EADIYQTPRYLVIGTGKKITLECSQTMGHDKMYWYQQDPGMELHLIHYSYGVNSTEKGDLSSESTVSRIRTEHFPLTLESARPSHTSQYLCASSVSGSWDEQFFGPGTRLTVL.

The genes are TRBV6-6 and TRBJ1-5, with 11 bases aligning to TRBD1. Unmatched junction bases numbered 4, after V lost 5 bases and J lost 4 bases. CDR1 is MNHNY and CDR2 is SVGAGI in the germline V gene (reference sequence). The CDR3 totals 15 residues. The CDR3 spells CASSEDRGPNQPQHF. The CDR3 nucleotides read TGTGCCAGCAGTGAGGACAGGGGGCCTAATCAGCCCCAGCATTTT.

The chain carries TRBV5-1 and TRBJ2-1, with D possibly matching TRBD2 (5 bases). Germline V gene sequence: CDR1 SGHRS, CDR2 YFSETQ. This CDR3 region has 14 residues. Trimming removed 5 bases at V and 2 bases at J, with 11 bases between. CDR3 amino acids: CASRGEAPYNEQFF. CDR3 DNA sequence: TGCGCCAGCAGGGGAGAAGCCCCCTACAATGAGCAGTTCTTC.

The chain carries TRBV5-1 and TRBJ2-7; the D gene is possibly TRBD2 (5 bases). Germline V gene data show CDR1 as SGHRS and CDR2 as YFSETQ. Trimming took off 0 bases at V and 2 bases at J, with 12 bases between the two ends. This CDR3 is built from 15 residues. CDR3 loop: CASSLDPRGPYEQYF. The CDR3 DNA sequence: TGCGCCAGCAGCTTGGATCCCAGAGGGCCCTACGAGCAGTACTTC.

The chain recombines TRBV5-6 with TRBJ2-7, with TRBD2 identical over 9 bases. The CDR3 is made up of 15 amino acids. V gave up 0 bases and J gave up 2 bases; unmatched junction bases: 3. Germline lookup yields CDR1 SGHDT and CDR2 YYEEEE. CDR3 protein: CASSLDVAGAYEQYF. The CDR3 region has the DNA TGTGCCAGCAGCTTGGACGTAGCGGGAGCCTACGAGCAGTACTTC. Full variable domain (outside the CDR3, taken from reference TRBV5-6 and TRBJ2-7): DAGVTQSPTHLIKTRGQQVTLRCSPKSGHDTVSWYQQALGQGPQFIFQYYEEEERQRGNFPDRFSGHQFPNYSSELNVNALLLGDSALYLCASSLDVAGAYEQYFGPGTRLTVT.

This chain joins TRBV6-1 and TRBJ1-5; D gene ambiguous. Trimming left V 6 bases short and J 4 bases short, with 13 bases between. This CDR3 has 14 amino acids. From germline, CDR1 is MNHNS and CDR2 SASEGT. CDR3 amino acids: CASRIGRENQPQHF. DNA of the CDR3: TGTGCCAGCAGGATTGGACGGGAAAATCAGCCCCAGCATTTT.